This T cell receptor (beta chain) is drawn from a study of response to subunit inactivated influenza vaccine. Study-wide findings and caveats: Authors proposed each seasonal influenza vaccination draws in few new T cells.

Via MiXCR, TCRdb re-called the RT-PCR reads, giving one row per CDR3 protein. The table records around 480,000 distinct CDR3 sequences, 16% of them present only once. The CDR3 consists of 14 residues. J was trimmed by 2 bases and V by 3 bases; bases with no gene match: 4. Germline CDR1 SGHRS, CDR2 YFSETQ. This clonotype turned up a few times. Its matching antigen is unknown. The source was CD4+ T cells sorted from PBMCs, collected about 23 months after vaccination. The chain uses TRBV5-1 and TRBJ2-5, with 7 bases matching TRBD1. The receptor was isolated from a man aged 50 to 69 who received an inactivated influenza vaccine. The CDR3 protein is CASSSGQTQETQYF. In nucleotides, the CDR3 is TGCGCCAGCAGCTCGGGACAGACTCAAGAGACCCAGTACTTC.